The clone carrying this T cell receptor (beta chain) was observed a few times. The antigen is unknown. The data belong to a study of T cells in Graves' hyperthyroidism and ophthalmopathy. TCR beta CDR3 sequences were amplified from RNA transcripts. In the first-round RT-PCR of the TCR CDR3, the HTBI primer set was used. TCRdb re-called the multiplex PCR reads through MiXCR, storing one row per CDR3 protein. The top ten hold 30% of the sample, which has about 270,000 distinct CDR3 sequences, 13% to 15% seen once. Study-level results: Ophthalmopathy, which appeared later, was predicted by the model a median about 6 months before onset. A model using 13 V-J features told ophthalmopathy apart from stable hyperthyroidism.

Fresh peripheral blood, 10 ml, was the source of the PBMCs. The TCR originated in a woman aged 50 to 65 with Graves' hyperthyroidism that later progressed to Graves' ophthalmopathy. What was sequenced was blood.

CDR3 bases: TGCGCCAGCAGCTTTGGGGGAGCCAATCAGCCCCAGCATTTT. This codes for CASSFGGANQPQHF. The V call is TRBV5-1, the J call TRBJ1-5; maybe TRBD1 (5 bases). V shed 2 bases and J shed 3 bases, with 9 bases lying between them. The CDR3 contains 14 residues. Germline V gene sequence: CDR1 SGHRS, CDR2 YFSETQ.